Listed below are T cell receptor beta chains from one sample, sequenced in a study of OX40 agonist ivuxolimab in advanced cancers. TCRdb keeps only in-frame clones here, not all; method: immunoSEQ multiplex PCR. The table shows around 82,000 clones, with around 89% occurring only once. The sample in question was CD4+ or CD8+ T cells sorted from blood, obtained in a trial of the OX40 agonist ivuxolimab. The origin of the receptors is an adult with an advanced solid tumor such as melanoma, head and neck, liver or kidney cancer. Each CDR3 is given with its conserved first and last residue. The D gene is left open where the match is weak. Where a row states a size, it is once, few, many or the class of an expanded clone; other rows omit it.

j_gene	d_gene	v_gene	abundance	CDR3aa	CDR3nt
TRBJ1-1	-	TRBV9	once	CASSAATANTEAFF	TGTGCCAGCAGCGCTGCAACAGCAAACACTGAAGCTTTCTTT
TRBJ2-5	-	TRBV11-2	-	CASSLQPQGGETQYF	TGTGCCAGCAGCTTGCAACCTCAGGGGGGGGAGACCCAGTACTTC
TRBJ2-7	-	TRBV11-2	few	CASSDFFSNSYEQYF	TGTGCCAGCAGCGACTTTTTCAGCAACTCCTACGAGCAGTACTTC
TRBJ1-1	TRBD1	TRBV9	once	CASSDRQGGGVNTEAFF	TGTGCCAGCAGCGACAGACAGGGGGGCGGGGTGAACACTGAAGCTTTCTTT
TRBJ1-4	-	TRBV7-2	-	CASSLGPGGAGEKLFF	TGTGCCAGCAGCTTAGGGCCCGGAGGGGCTGGAGAAAAACTGTTTTTT
TRBJ2-7	-	TRBV18	-	CASSITEGLDYEQYF	TGTGCCAGCTCCATCACCGAGGGGTTGGACTACGAGCAGTACTTC
TRBJ1-2	-	TRBV28	-	CASSFESARPSYGYTF	TGTGCCAGCAGTTTTGAATCAGCGAGACCCTCCTATGGCTACACCTTC
TRBJ1-1	-	TRBV6-5	-	CAAWEHGATEAFF	TGTGCCGCCTGGGAGCATGGGGCCACTGAAGCTTTCTTT
TRBJ1-3	-	TRBV29-1	-	CSVHNSTGNTIYF	TGCAGCGTCCATAACAGTACAGGAAACACCATATATTTT
TRBJ2-1	-	TRBV5-4	-	CASRMGSERQFF	TGTGCCAGCAGAATGGGGTCGGAGAGGCAGTTCTTC
TRBJ2-7	TRBD2	TRBV6-5	once	CASSSPLSGGAYEQYF	TGTGCCAGCAGTTCTCCCCTTAGTGGGGGGGCCTACGAGCAGTACTTC
TRBJ2-2	-	TRBV6-1	-	CASRSWGSNTGELFF	TGTGCCAGCAGGAGTTGGGGTTCTAACACCGGGGAGCTGTTTTTT
TRBJ2-2	TRBD1	TRBV7-6	-	CASRGQANTGELFF	TGTGCCAGCAGGGGACAGGCGAACACCGGGGAGCTGTTTTTT
TRBJ2-5	-	TRBV5-1	-	CASSLVQAGETQYF	TGCGCCAGCAGCTTAGTACAGGCTGGGGAGACCCAGTACTTC
TRBJ1-2	-	TRBV9	-	CASSVARGRNYGYTF	TGTGCCAGCAGCGTAGCCCGGGGCAGAAACTATGGCTACACCTTC
TRBJ2-5	-	TRBV7-2	-	CASSIRTGRGTQYF	TGTGCCAGCAGCATCAGGACAGGGAGGGGGACCCAGTACTTC
TRBJ2-3	-	TRBV5-4	-	CASSFSGGPTDTQYF	TGTGCCAGCAGTTTTAGTGGGGGACCCACAGATACGCAGTATTTT
TRBJ1-5	TRBD1	TRBV6-1	-	CASSEGTGRVTF	TGTGCCAGCAGTGAGGGGACAGGCCGGGTCACTTTT
TRBJ1-4	-	TRBV27	once	CASSQTRATNEKLFF	TGTGCCAGCAGCCAGACGCGGGCAACTAATGAAAAACTGTTTTTT
TRBJ1-4	TRBD1	TRBV10-3	-	CAIQDREDEKLFF	TGTGCCATCCAGGACAGGGAGGATGAAAAACTGTTTTTT